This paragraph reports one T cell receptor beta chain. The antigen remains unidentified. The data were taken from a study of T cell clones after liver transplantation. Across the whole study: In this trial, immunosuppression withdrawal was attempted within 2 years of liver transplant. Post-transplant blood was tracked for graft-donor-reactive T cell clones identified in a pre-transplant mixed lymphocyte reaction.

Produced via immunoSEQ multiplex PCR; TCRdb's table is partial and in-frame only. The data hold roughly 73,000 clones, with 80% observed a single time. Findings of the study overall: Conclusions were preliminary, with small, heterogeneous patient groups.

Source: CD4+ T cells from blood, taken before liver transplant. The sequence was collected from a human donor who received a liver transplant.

This CDR3 reads CASSQELGRLANTGELFF. As DNA, the CDR3 is TGCGCCAGCAGCCAAGAACTCGGGCGACTCGCGAACACCGGGGAGCTGTTTTTT. The chain has TRBV4-3 and TRBJ2-2; D is unclear. This CDR3 is 18 amino acids long. Germline assignment: CDR1 LGHNA and CDR2 YSLEER. V was cut by 0 bases and J by 0 bases, with 14 bases left in between.